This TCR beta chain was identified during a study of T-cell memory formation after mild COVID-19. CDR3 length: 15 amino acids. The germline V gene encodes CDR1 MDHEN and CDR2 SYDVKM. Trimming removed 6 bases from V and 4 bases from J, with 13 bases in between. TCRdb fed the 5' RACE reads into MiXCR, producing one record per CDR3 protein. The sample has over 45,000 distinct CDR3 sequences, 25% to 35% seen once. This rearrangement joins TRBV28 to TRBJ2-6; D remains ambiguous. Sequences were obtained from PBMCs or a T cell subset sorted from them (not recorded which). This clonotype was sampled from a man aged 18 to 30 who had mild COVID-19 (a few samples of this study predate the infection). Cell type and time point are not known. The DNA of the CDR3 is TGTGCCAGCAGAACCCTTCTGAAGGGGGCCAACGTCCTGACTTTC. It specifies CASRTLLKGANVLTF.